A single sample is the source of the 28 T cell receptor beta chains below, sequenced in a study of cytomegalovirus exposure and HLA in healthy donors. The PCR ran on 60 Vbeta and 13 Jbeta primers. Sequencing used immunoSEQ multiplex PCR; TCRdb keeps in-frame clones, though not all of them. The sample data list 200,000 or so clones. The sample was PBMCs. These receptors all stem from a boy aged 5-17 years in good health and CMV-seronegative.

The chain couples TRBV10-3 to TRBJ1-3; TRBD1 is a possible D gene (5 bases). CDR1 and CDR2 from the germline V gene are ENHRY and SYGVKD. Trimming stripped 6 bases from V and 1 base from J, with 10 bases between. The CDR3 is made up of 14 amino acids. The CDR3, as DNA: TGTGCCATCAGCTTGCAGGGATCTGGAAACACCATATATTTT. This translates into CAISLQGSGNTIYF.

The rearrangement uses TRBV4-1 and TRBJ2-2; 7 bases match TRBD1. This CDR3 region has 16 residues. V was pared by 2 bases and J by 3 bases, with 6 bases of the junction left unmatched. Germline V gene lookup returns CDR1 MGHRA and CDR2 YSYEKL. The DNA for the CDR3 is TGCGCCAGCAGCCAATTCAGGGGGTCGGACACCGGGGAGCTGTTTTTT. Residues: CASSQFRGSDTGELFF.

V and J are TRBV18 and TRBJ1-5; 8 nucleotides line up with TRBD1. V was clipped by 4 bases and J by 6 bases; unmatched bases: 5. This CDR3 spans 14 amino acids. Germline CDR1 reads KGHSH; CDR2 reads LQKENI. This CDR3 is CASSQTGDGQPQHF. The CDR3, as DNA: TGTGCCAGCTCACAGACAGGGGATGGTCAGCCCCAGCATTTT.

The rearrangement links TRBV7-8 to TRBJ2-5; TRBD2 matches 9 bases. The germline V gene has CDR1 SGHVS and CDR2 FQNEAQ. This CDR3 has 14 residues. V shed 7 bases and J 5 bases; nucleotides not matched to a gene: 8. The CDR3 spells CASTSGETLETQYF. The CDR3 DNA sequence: TGTGCCAGCACTAGCGGGGAGACGTTGGAGACCCAGTACTTC.

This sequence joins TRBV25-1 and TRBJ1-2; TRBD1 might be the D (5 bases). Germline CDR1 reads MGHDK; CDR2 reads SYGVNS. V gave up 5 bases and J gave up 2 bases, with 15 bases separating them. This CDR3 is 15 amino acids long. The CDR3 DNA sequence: TGTGCCAGCAGTCAAGTATCGGGGGAAAACTATGGCTACACCTTC. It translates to CASSQVSGENYGYTF.

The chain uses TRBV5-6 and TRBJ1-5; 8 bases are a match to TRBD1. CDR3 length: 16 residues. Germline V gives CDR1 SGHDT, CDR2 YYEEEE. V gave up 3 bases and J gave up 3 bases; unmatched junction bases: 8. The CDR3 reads CASSSGTGVPNQPQHF. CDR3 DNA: TGTGCCAGCAGCTCGGGGACAGGTGTACCCAATCAGCCCCAGCATTTT. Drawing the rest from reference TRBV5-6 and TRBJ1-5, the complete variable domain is DAGVTQSPTHLIKTRGQQVTLRCSPKSGHDTVSWYQQALGQGPQFIFQYYEEEERQRGNFPDRFSGHQFPNYSSELNVNALLLGDSALYLCASSSGTGVPNQPQHFGDGTRLSIL.

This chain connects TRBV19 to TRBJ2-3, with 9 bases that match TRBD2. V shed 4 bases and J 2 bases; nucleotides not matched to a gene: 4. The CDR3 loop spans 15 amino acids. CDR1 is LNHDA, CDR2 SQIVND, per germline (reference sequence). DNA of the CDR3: TGTGCCAGTAGTAAGGCTAGCGGGGTCACAGATACGCAGTATTTT. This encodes CASSKASGVTDTQYF.

The CDR3 DNA reads as TGTGCCAGCAGTCTCGTACAGGGGGCGAGTGGCTACACCTTC. Translating gives CASSLVQGASGYTF. The chain combines TRBV6-6 with TRBJ1-2; 9 bases agree with TRBD1. CDR1 and CDR2 (germline): MNHNY, SVGAGI (reference sequence). V gave up 5 bases and J gave up 7 bases; unmatched junction bases: 8. This CDR3 is 14 amino acids long.

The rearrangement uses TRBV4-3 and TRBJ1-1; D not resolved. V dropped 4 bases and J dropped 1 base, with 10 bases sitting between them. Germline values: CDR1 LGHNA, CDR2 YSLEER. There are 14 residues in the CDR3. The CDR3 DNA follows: TGCGCCAGCAGCCGCGGGGAGGAGAACACTGAAGCTTTCTTT. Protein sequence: CASSRGEENTEAFF.

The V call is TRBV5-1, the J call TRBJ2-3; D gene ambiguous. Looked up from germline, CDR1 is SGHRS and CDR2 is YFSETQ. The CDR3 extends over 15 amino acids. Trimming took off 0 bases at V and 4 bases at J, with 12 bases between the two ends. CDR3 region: CASSLEFGRADTQYF. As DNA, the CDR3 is TGCGCCAGCAGCTTGGAATTCGGTAGAGCAGATACGCAGTATTTT.

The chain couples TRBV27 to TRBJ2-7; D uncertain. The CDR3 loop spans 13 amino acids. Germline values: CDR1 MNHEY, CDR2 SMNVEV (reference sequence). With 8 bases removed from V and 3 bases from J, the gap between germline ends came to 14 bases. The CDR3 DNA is TGTGCCAGCCGAAAACAGTGGGTCTACGAGCAGTACTTC. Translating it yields CASRKQWVYEQYF.

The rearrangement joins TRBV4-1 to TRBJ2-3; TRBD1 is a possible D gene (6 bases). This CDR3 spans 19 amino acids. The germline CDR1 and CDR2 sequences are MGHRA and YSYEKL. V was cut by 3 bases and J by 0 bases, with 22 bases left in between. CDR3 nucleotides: TGCGCCAGCAGCCAGCGCCAGGCGGTGGGGGCTCAGAGCACAGATACGCAGTATTTT. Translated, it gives CASSQRQAVGAQSTDTQYF.

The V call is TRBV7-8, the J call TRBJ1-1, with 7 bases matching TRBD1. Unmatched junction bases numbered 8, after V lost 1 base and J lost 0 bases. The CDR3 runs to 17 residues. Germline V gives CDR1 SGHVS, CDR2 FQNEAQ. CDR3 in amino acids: CASSLGWETGMNTEAFF. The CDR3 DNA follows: TGTGCCAGCAGCTTAGGGTGGGAGACAGGGATGAACACTGAAGCTTTCTTT.

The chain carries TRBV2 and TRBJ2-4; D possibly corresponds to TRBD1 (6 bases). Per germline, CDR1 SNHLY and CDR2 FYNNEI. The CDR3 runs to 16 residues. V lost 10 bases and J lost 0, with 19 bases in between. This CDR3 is CAIHRESELAKNIQYF. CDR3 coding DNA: TGTGCCATACACAGGGAGAGCGAACTAGCCAAAAACATTCAGTACTTC.

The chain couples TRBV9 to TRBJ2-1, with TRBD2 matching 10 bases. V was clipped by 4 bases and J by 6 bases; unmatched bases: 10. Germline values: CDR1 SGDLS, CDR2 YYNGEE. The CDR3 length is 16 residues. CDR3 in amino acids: CASSTAGTSVPNEQFF. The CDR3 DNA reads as TGTGCCAGCAGCACAGCCGGGACTAGCGTTCCCAATGAGCAGTTCTTC. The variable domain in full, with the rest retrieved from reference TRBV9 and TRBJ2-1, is DSGVTQTPKHLITATGQRVTLRCSPRSGDLSVYWYQQSLDQGLQFLIQYYNGEERAKGNILERFSAQQFPDLHSELNLSSLELGDSALYFCASSTAGTSVPNEQFFGPGTRLTVL.

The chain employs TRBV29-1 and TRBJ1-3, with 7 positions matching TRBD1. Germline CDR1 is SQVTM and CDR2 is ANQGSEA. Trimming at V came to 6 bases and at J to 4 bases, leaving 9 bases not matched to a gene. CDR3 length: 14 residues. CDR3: CSVREGAGGNTIYF. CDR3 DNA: TGCAGCGTGAGAGAGGGGGCTGGCGGAAACACCATATATTTT.

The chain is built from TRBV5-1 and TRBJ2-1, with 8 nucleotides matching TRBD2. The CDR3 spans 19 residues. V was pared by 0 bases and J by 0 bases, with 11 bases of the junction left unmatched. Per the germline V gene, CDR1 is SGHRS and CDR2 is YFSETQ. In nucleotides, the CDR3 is TGCGCCAGCAGCTTGGGTAGGGTAGCGGGGACAAGCTCCTACAATGAGCAGTTCTTC. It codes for CASSLGRVAGTSSYNEQFF. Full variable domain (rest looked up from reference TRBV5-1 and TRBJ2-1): KAGVTQTPRYLIKTRGQQVTLSCSPISGHRSVSWYQQTPGQGLQFLFEYFSETQRNKGNFPGRFSGRQFSNSRSEMNVSTLELGDSALYLCASSLGRVAGTSSYNEQFFGPGTRLTVL.

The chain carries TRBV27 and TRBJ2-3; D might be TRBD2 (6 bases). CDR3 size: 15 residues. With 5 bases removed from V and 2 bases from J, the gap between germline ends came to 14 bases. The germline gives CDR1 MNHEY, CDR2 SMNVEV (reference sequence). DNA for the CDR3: TGTGCCAGCAGTCCCCCGGGACTGCCCACAGATACGCAGTATTTT. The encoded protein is CASSPPGLPTDTQYF.

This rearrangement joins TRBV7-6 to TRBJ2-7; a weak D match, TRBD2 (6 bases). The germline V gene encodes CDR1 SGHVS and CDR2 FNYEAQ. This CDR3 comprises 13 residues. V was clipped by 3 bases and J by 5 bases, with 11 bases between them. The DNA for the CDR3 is TGTGCCAGCAGCTTGGGGGGTTTAGACGAGCAGTACTTC. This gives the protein CASSLGGLDEQYF.

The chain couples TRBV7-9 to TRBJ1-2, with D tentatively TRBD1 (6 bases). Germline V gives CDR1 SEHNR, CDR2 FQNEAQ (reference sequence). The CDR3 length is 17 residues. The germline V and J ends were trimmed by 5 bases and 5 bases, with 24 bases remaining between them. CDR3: CASSPGQRQRESYGYTF. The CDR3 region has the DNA TGTGCCAGCAGCCCCGGACAGCGCCAAAGGGAATCTTATGGCTACACCTTC.

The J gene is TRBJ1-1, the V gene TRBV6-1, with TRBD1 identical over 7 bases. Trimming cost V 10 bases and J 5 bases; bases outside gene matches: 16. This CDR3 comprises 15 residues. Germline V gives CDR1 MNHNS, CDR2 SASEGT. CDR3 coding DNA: TGTGCCATTCTCCCGGACGACAGGGAAACTACTGAAGCTTTCTTT. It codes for CAILPDDRETTEAFF.

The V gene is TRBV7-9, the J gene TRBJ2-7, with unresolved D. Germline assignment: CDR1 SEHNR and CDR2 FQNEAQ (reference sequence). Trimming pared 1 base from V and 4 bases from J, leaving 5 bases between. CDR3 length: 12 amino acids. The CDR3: CASSLESYEQYF. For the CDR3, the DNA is TGTGCCAGCAGCTTAGAGAGTTACGAGCAGTACTTC.

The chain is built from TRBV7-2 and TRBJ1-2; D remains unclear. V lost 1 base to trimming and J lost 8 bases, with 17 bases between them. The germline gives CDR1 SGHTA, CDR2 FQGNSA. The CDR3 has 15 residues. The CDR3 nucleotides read TGTGCCAGCAGCTTAGATTTATCGCAGGCGGGAGGCTACACCTTC. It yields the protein CASSLDLSQAGGYTF. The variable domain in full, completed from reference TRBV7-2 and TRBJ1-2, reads GAGVSQSPSNKVTEKGKDVELRCDPISGHTALYWYRQSLGQGLEFLIYFQGNSAPDKSGLPSDRFSAERTGGSVSTLTIQRTQQEDSAVYLCASSLDLSQAGGYTFGSGTRLTVV.

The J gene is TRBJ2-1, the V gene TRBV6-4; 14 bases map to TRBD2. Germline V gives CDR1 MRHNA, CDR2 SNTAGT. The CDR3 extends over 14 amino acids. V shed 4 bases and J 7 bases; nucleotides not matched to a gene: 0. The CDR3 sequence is CASSGLAGGNEQFF. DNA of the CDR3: TGTGCCAGCAGTGGACTAGCGGGGGGGAATGAGCAGTTCTTC.

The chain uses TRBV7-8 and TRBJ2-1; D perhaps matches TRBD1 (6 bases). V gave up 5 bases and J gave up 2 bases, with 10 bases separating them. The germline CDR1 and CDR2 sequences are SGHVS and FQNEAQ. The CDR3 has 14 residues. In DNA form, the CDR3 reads TGTGCCAGCAGCCCTCACAGGGCCTACAATGAGCAGTTCTTC. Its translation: CASSPHRAYNEQFF.

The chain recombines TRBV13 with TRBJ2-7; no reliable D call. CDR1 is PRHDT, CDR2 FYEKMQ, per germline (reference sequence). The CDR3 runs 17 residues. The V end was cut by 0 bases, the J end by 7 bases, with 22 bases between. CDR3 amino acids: CASSLGRLGVMGWEQYF. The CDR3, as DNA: TGTGCCAGCAGCTTAGGGAGACTCGGCGTGATGGGTTGGGAGCAGTACTTC.

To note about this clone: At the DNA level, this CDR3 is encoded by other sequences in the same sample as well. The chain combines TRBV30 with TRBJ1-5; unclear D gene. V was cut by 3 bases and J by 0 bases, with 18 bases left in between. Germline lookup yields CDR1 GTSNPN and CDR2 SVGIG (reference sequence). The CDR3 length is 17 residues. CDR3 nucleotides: TGTGCCTGGAGACCGAAAGGGCGCGGGGATAGCAATCAGCCCCAGCATTTT. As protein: CAWRPKGRGDSNQPQHF.

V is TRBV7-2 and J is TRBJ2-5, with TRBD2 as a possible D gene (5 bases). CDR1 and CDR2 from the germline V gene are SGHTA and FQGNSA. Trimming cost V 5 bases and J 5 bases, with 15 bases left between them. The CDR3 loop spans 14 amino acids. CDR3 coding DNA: TGTGCCAGCAGCCTATCTAGCTTCATGGAGACCCAGTACTTC. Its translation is CASSLSSFMETQYF.